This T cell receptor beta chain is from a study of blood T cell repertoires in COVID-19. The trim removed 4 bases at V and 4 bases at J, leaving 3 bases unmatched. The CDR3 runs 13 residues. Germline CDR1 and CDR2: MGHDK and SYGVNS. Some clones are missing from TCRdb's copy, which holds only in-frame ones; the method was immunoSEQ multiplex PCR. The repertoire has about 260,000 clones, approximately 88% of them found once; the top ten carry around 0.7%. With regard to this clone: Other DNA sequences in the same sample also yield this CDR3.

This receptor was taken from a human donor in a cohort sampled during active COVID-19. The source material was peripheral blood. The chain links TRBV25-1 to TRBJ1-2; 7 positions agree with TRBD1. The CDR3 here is CASSAQGVYGYTF. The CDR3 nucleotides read TGTGCCAGCAGTGCCCAGGGGGTCTATGGCTACACCTTC.